Sequencing of this T cell receptor beta chain was carried out in a study of T-cell reconstitution after alpha-beta-depleted transplantation in children. This CDR3 has 12 amino acids. Germline V lookup: CDR1 DFQATT, CDR2 SNEGSKA (reference sequence). Preparing the TCRbeta library involved the use of unique molecular identifiers. TCRdb reprocessed the PCR reads via MiXCR and lists one record per CDR3 protein. Among approximately 400,000 distinct CDR3 sequences, roughly 11% were seen once, and the ten largest hold 4.5% to 6%. Here the sequenced sample was PBMCs from the stem cell graft donor, taken from the stem cell graft. The receptor was isolated from a human donor who donated a stem cell graft to a child with acute myeloid leukemia. The chain has TRBV20-1 and TRBJ2-3; no definite D call. The CDR3 sequence: CSGLGETDTQYF. DNA for the CDR3: TGCAGCGGCCTAGGAGAAACAGATACGCAGTATTTT.